These 31 T cell receptor beta chains share one sample of origin, sequenced in a study of PD-1 blockade in classical Hodgkin lymphoma. Time point meaning: cycle 4 day 1 (C4D1), after more than five weeks of nivolumab. Every patient was affected by relapse after autologous stem cell transplantation, while exposure to brentuximab vedotin was not uniform. Thawed PBMCs were the source of CD4+ T cells, purified by magnetic negative selection. Repertoires were generated with immunoSEQ multiplex PCR, while TCRdb's copy carries only in-frame clones and drops some. The sample contains approximately 18,000 clones, over 70% of which appear only once. The specimen comprised CD4+ T cells from blood, sampled before the fourth cycle of nivolumab. Receptors were obtained from a human donor with classical Hodgkin lymphoma.

V is TRBV9 and J is TRBJ2-7; the D gene is possibly TRBD1 (5 bases). The CDR3 consists of 14 residues. Trimming removed 3 bases at V and 3 bases at J, with 13 bases between. Germline V gene sequence: CDR1 SGDLS, CDR2 YYNGEE. The CDR3 region has the DNA TGTGCCAGCAGCGAAGGGGCGAATGGCTACGAGCAGTACTTC. Encoded protein: CASSEGANGYEQYF.

The CDR3 DNA reads as TGTGCCAGCAGCTTATCGAGGGGTGGCAATGAGCAGTTCTTC. It specifies CASSLSRGGNEQFF. This sequence joins TRBV11-3 and TRBJ2-1, with D perhaps being TRBD1 or TRBD2 (5 bases each). V lost 2 bases and J 6 bases, leaving 11 bases between the germline ends. This CDR3 has 14 amino acids. The germline gives CDR1 SGHNT, CDR2 YENEEA.

The chain couples TRBV9 to TRBJ2-3; weak D call: TRBD1 (6 bases). This CDR3 has 16 amino acids. V lost 2 bases and J 0 bases, leaving 13 bases between the germline ends. CDR1 and CDR2 from the germline V gene are SGDLS and YYNGEE. The CDR3 loop is CASSVNTGFSTDTQYF. The CDR3, as DNA: TGTGCCAGCAGCGTCAATACAGGGTTTAGCACAGATACGCAGTATTTT.

The genes are TRBV6-1 and TRBJ2-6, with TRBD1 matching over 8 bases. The CDR3 sequence is 16 residues long. The germline V gene has CDR1 MNHNS and CDR2 SASEGT. V trimming: 3 bases; J trimming: 2 bases; junction bases outside the gene matches: 3. The CDR3 loop reads CASSDQGAAGANVLTF. In nucleotides, the CDR3 is TGTGCCAGCAGTGACCAGGGGGCGGCTGGGGCCAACGTCCTGACTTTC.

The genes are TRBV7-9 and TRBJ1-4; D is unresolved. Germline CDR1 is SEHNR and CDR2 is FQNEAQ (reference sequence). The V end lost 2 bases, the J end lost 5 bases, and 9 bases lay between the germline ends. CDR3 size: 14 residues. The CDR3 is CASSLLSGNEKLFF. The CDR3 DNA follows: TGTGCCAGCAGCTTACTCAGCGGAAATGAAAAACTGTTTTTT.

The chain couples TRBV20-1 to TRBJ2-5; the D is unclear. V lost 3 bases and J 5 bases, leaving 7 bases between the germline ends. The CDR3 has 11 residues. Germline CDR1 DFQATT, CDR2 SNEGSKA (reference sequence). The CDR3 protein is CSASQVETQYF. The DNA for the CDR3 is TGCAGTGCTAGCCAGGTGGAGACCCAGTACTTC.

In nucleotides, the CDR3 is TGTGCCAGCAGTTACCGAGACAGGGGAACATGGGAGCAGTACTTC. Its protein is CASSYRDRGTWEQYF. This sequence joins TRBV6-5 and TRBJ2-7; 8 positions match TRBD1. This CDR3 is 15 amino acids long. Germline V gene lookup returns CDR1 MNHEY and CDR2 SVGAGI. The J segment lost 7 bases and the V segment lost 2 bases, leaving 10 bases of the junction unmatched.

This clone appeared a single time. This chain links TRBV21-1 with TRBJ2-7; the table names TRBD2, a call not compared with the DNA. TRBV21-1 is shown as a pseudogene. The CDR3 is 16 residues long. In DNA form, the CDR3 reads TGTGCCAGCAGCACCCCGAGGAGGGACTTCGGAGGGGAGCAGTACTTC. It yields the protein CASSTPRRDFGGEQYF.

This clone came up a few times. The chain couples TRBV12-5 to TRBJ1-5, with D perhaps matching TRBD1 (5 bases). The CDR3 sequence is 15 residues long. CDR1 and CDR2 (germline): LGHNT, FRNRAP. Trimming took 7 bases from V and 0 from J, leaving 13 bases between them. The CDR3 protein is CASALGQYSNQPQHF. As DNA, the CDR3 is TGTGCTAGTGCCCTGGGGCAGTATAGCAATCAGCCCCAGCATTTT.

V is TRBV28 and J is TRBJ2-7; TRBD2 matches at 12 bases. CDR1 and CDR2 from the germline V gene are MDHEN and SYDVKM. This CDR3 region has 15 residues. Trimming removed 3 bases from V and 5 bases from J; junction bases left unmatched: 5. CDR3 nucleotides: TGTGCCAGCAGTTTCGGTAGGACTAGCGGGGACGAGCAGTACTTC. Translated, it gives CASSFGRTSGDEQYF.

The gene calls are TRBV6-5 and TRBJ2-3; no clear D gene. Deletions cut 0 bases from V and 3 bases from J, with 10 bases between. The CDR3 loop spans 15 amino acids. Looked up from germline, CDR1 is MNHEY and CDR2 is SVGAGI. CDR3 sequence (DNA): TGTGCCAGCAGTTACTCGATAGGAAAGACAGATACGCAGTATTTT. Protein: CASSYSIGKTDTQYF.

This chain links TRBV25-1 with TRBJ2-7, with D perhaps matching TRBD1 (8 bases). The CDR3 is 15 amino acids. V lost 3 bases and J 5 bases, leaving 17 bases between the germline ends. CDR1 and CDR2 (germline): MGHDK, SYGVNS. DNA of the CDR3: TGTGCCAGCAGTGACCGAGACAGGGGAGGGAACGAGCAGTACTTC. Residues: CASSDRDRGGNEQYF.

A few counts support this clone. The rearrangement joins TRBV7-9 to TRBJ2-5; D is unresolved. The V gene lost 1 base and the J gene lost 7 bases, with 4 bases spanning the gap. Germline V gene sequence: CDR1 SEHNR, CDR2 FQNEAQ (reference sequence). CDR3 length: 11 amino acids. The CDR3 region has the DNA TGTGCCAGCAGCTTAGTGGGGACCCAGTACTTC. Translated, it gives CASSLVGTQYF. The full variable domain, with the rest looked up from reference TRBV7-9 and TRBJ2-5, is DTGVSQNPRHKITKRGQNVTFRCDPISEHNRLYWYRQTLGQGPEFLTYFQNEAQLEKSRLLSDRFSAERPKGSFSTLEIQRTEQGDSAMYLCASSLVGTQYFGPGTRLLVL.

The chain is built from TRBV18 and TRBJ1-5; a weak D match, TRBD1 (5 bases). In germline, CDR1 is KGHSH, CDR2 LQKENI. V dropped 4 bases and J dropped 0 bases, with 16 bases sitting between them. The CDR3 spans 17 residues. CDR3: CASSQQVSVYSNQPQHF. The CDR3, as DNA: TGTGCCAGCTCACAACAGGTATCTGTATATAGCAATCAGCCCCAGCATTTT.

CDR3 bases: TGTGCCAGCAGCCCCTTCCAAGAGACCCAGTACTTC. Translation: CASSPFQETQYF. The chain links TRBV2 to TRBJ2-5; D gene uncertain. The germline V gene encodes CDR1 SNHLY and CDR2 FYNNEI. V shed 6 bases and J shed 1 base, with 6 bases lying between them. The CDR3 sequence is 12 residues long.

This chain connects TRBV10-3 to TRBJ1-2; D uncertain. CDR3 size: 15 residues. V dropped 5 bases and J dropped 2 bases, with 15 bases sitting between them. Germline assignment: CDR1 ENHRY and CDR2 SYGVKD. In DNA, the CDR3 is TGTGCCATCAGTAAGGACGGAAGGATCAACTATGGCTACACCTTC. This translates into CAISKDGRINYGYTF.

The chain joins TRBV7-2 to TRBJ1-3, with a possible D match to TRBD1 (6 bases). The CDR3 length is 14 residues. V was shortened by 3 bases and J by 7 bases, with 13 bases between the two germline ends. CDR1 is SGHTA, CDR2 FQGNSA, per germline. CDR3 region: CASSLSQGSNTIYF. Written as DNA, the CDR3 is TGTGCCAGCAGCTTGAGTCAGGGGAGCAACACCATATATTTT.

The chain uses TRBV15 and TRBJ2-7; 7 nucleotides agree with TRBD1. Trimming removed 2 bases from V and 5 bases from J; junction bases left unmatched: 6. Germline CDR1 reads LNHNV; CDR2 reads YYDKDF (reference sequence). The CDR3 extends over 14 amino acids. Here the CDR3 DNA reads TGTGCCACCAGCAGAAGGGACAGAGCCCACGAGCAGTACTTC. This sequence encodes CATSRRDRAHEQYF.

The chain couples TRBV19 to TRBJ1-2; D is unclear. The CDR3 extends over 12 amino acids. Trimming took 3 bases from V and 7 from J, leaving 9 bases between them. CDR1 is LNHDA, CDR2 SQIVND, per germline (reference sequence). The CDR3 spells CASSIIGSGYTF. The CDR3 DNA is TGTGCCAGTAGTATTATTGGGAGTGGCTACACCTTC.

The chain couples TRBV5-1 to TRBJ2-3; 12 nucleotides align to TRBD2. Losses at the gene ends were 4 bases for V and 6 bases for J; bases not matched to a gene: 12. The CDR3 length is 17 residues. Per germline, CDR1 SGHRS and CDR2 YFSETQ. CDR3 in DNA: TGCGCCAGCAGCCCGATCCTAGCGGGAGGGCCAACCGATACGCAGTATTTT. Its translation: CASSPILAGGPTDTQYF.

The chain couples TRBV5-1 to TRBJ2-1; 9 nucleotides line up with TRBD1. CDR3 length: 15 residues. After removal of 3 bases from V and 6 bases from J, the junction contained 7 bases not matched to a gene. Germline V gene sequence: CDR1 SGHRS, CDR2 YFSETQ. The CDR3 region is CASSSGTGSFNEQFF. For the CDR3, the DNA is TGCGCCAGCAGCTCCGGGACAGGGAGTTTCAATGAGCAGTTCTTC.

The chain employs TRBV7-9 and TRBJ2-3; D tentatively fits TRBD1 or TRBD2 (5 bases each). In germline, CDR1 is SEHNR, CDR2 FQNEAQ (reference sequence). The CDR3 length is 15 residues. Trimming shortened V by 2 bases and J by 1 base, and 10 bases separated the two germline ends. CDR3 amino acids: CASSLKGRGTDTQYF. In DNA form, the CDR3 reads TGTGCCAGCAGCTTAAAGGGACGGGGCACAGATACGCAGTATTTT.

This clone was found once. The V and J genes are TRBV28 and TRBJ2-1; 14 bases map to TRBD2. The CDR3 spans 19 residues. The V and J ends lost 5 bases and 7 bases, in that order; junction bases with no gene match: 16. The V gene's germline CDR1 is MDHEN and CDR2 SYDVKM. CDR3 sequence: CASSLNRGGLAGVSNEQFF. The CDR3 DNA is TGTGCCAGCAGTCTAAACAGGGGGGGACTAGCGGGAGTATCTAATGAGCAGTTCTTC.

This chain links TRBV19 with TRBJ2-1; TRBD2 matches at 11 bases. V dropped 4 bases and J dropped 8; count of bases not matched to a gene: 4. CDR3 length equals 14 residues. The germline V gene has CDR1 LNHDA and CDR2 SQIVND (reference sequence). The CDR3 loop reads CASSTSGRLDEQFF. The CDR3 DNA reads as TGTGCCAGTAGTACTAGCGGGAGGCTCGATGAGCAGTTCTTC.

V and J are TRBV5-1 and TRBJ1-1; D call uncertain. V shed 1 base and J shed 6 bases, with 10 bases lying between them. This CDR3 has 13 amino acids. CDR1 is SGHRS and CDR2 is YFSETQ in the germline V gene. The CDR3 is CASSLSRTSEAFF. CDR3 DNA sequence: TGCGCCAGCAGCTTGTCGAGGACCTCTGAAGCTTTCTTT.

This clone was seen a single time. This rearrangement joins TRBV5-6 to TRBJ2-1; TRBD2 matches at 13 bases. V was clipped by 3 bases and J by 10 bases; unmatched bases: 10. The germline V gene encodes CDR1 SGHDT and CDR2 YYEEEE. This CDR3 has 16 amino acids. As DNA, the CDR3 is TGTGCCAGCAGCTCCCGGACTAGCGGGAGTGTATTCGAGCAGTTCTTC. Translating it yields CASSSRTSGSVFEQFF.

The V call is TRBV4-1, the J call TRBJ2-2, with 13 bases aligning to TRBD2. Germline V CDR1 and CDR2: MGHRA, YSYEKL. V was clipped by 1 base and J by 5 bases; unmatched bases: 4. CDR3 size: 17 residues. The CDR3 DNA is TGCGCCAGCAGCCAAGGGACTAGCGGGAGTCCGACCGGGGAGCTGTTTTTT. As protein: CASSQGTSGSPTGELFF.

This chain joins TRBV6-1 and TRBJ2-6, with D tentatively TRBD1 or TRBD2 (5 bases each). The CDR3 has 16 residues. V lost 3 bases and J lost 2, with 11 bases in between. The V gene's germline CDR1 is MNHNS and CDR2 SASEGT. This CDR3 is CASSEQGRTGANVLTF. In nucleotides, the CDR3 is TGTGCCAGCAGTGAGCAGGGACGGACTGGGGCCAACGTCCTGACTTTC.

This clone was counted between two and nine times. The chain uses TRBV18 and TRBJ1-1; D remains ambiguous. CDR1 is KGHSH, CDR2 LQKENI, per germline. The CDR3 extends over 13 amino acids. V lost 6 bases and J 0 bases, leaving 8 bases between the germline ends. CDR3 nucleotide sequence: TGTGCCAGCTCCCACAGAGTGAACACTGAAGCTTTCTTT. Protein product: CASSHRVNTEAFF.

The V and J genes are TRBV14 and TRBJ2-1; perhaps TRBD2 as D (6 bases). CDR1 is SGHDN, CDR2 FVKESK, per germline. V was pared by 4 bases and J by 5 bases, with 15 bases between. This CDR3 is 15 amino acids long. As DNA, the CDR3 is TGTGCCAGCAGCCCACCGGGACTGGTCAACAATGAGCAGTTCTTC. Translated: CASSPPGLVNNEQFF.

V usage is TRBV6-1 and J usage is TRBJ2-5, with TRBD1 identical over 9 bases. The ends lost 5 bases at V and 3 bases at J; junction bases unmatched: 1. This CDR3 spans 13 amino acids. Germline CDR1 is MNHNS and CDR2 is SASEGT. Here the CDR3 reads CASSRDREETQYF. The CDR3 DNA is TGTGCCAGCAGTAGGGACAGGGAAGAGACCCAGTACTTC.